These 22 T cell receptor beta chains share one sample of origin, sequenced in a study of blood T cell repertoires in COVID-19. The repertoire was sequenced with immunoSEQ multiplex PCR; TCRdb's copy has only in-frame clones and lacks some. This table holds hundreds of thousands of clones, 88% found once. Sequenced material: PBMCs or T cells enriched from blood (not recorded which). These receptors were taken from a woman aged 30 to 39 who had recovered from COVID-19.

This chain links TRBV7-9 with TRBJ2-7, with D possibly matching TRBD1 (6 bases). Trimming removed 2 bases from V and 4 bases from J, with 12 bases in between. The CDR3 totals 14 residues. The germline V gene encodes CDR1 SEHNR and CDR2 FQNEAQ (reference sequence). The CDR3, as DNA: TGTGCCAGCAGCTTACCTAACAGGGAATACGAGCAGTACTTC. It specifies CASSLPNREYEQYF. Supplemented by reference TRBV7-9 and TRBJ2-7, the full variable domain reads DTGVSQNPRHKITKRGQNVTFRCDPISEHNRLYWYRQTLGQGPEFLTYFQNEAQLEKSRLLSDRFSAERPKGSFSTLEIQRTEQGDSAMYLCASSLPNREYEQYFGPGTRLTVT.

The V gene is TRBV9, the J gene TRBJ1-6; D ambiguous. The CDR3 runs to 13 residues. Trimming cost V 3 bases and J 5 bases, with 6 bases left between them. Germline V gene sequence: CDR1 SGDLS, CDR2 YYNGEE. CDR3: CASSAGDNSPLHF. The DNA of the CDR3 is TGTGCCAGCAGCGCGGGAGATAATTCACCCCTCCACTTT.

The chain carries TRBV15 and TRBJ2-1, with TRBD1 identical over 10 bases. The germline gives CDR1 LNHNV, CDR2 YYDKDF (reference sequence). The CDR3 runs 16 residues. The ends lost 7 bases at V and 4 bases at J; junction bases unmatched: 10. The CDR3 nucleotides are TGTGCCACCACCAAGAGAGGGGGACAGGGGTACAATGAGCAGTTCTTC. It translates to CATTKRGGQGYNEQFF.

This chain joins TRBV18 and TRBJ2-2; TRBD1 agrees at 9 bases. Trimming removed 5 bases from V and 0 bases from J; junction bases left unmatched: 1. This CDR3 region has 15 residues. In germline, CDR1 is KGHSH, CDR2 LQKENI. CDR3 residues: CASSGDRANTGELFF. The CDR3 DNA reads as TGTGCCAGCTCAGGGGACAGGGCGAACACCGGGGAGCTGTTTTTT. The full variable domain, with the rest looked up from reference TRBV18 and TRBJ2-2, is NAGVMQNPRHLVRRRGQEARLRCSPMKGHSHVYWYRQLPEEGLKFMVYLQKENIIDESGMPKERFSAEFPKEGPSILRIQQVVRGDSAAYFCASSGDRANTGELFFGEGSRLTVL.

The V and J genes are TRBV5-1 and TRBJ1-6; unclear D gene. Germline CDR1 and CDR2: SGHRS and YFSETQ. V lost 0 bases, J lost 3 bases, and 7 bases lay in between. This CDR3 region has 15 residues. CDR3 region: CASSLDSVYNSPLHF. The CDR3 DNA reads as TGCGCCAGCAGCTTGGATTCGGTCTATAATTCACCCCTCCACTTT.

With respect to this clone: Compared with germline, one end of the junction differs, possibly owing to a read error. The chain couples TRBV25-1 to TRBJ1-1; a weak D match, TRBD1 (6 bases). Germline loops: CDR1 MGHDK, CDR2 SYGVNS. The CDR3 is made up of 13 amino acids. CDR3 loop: CASSFTGNAEAFF. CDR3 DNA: TGTGCCAGCAGTTTCACAGGGAACGCTGAAGCTTTCTTT.

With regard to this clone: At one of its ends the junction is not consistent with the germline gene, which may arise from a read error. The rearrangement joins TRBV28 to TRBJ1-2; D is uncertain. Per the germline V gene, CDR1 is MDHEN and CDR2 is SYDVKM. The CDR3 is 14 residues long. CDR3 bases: TGTGCCAGCTGTTTTGTGAGGGTGGGTTATGGCTACACCTTC. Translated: CASCFVRVGYGYTF.

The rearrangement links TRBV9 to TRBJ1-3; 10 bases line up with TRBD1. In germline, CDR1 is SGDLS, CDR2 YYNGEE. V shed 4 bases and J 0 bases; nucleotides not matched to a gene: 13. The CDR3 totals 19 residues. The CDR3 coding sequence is TGTGCCAGCAGCCTCCGGGACAGGGGCCTACTGAGCTCTGGAAACACCATATATTTT. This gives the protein CASSLRDRGLLSSGNTIYF.

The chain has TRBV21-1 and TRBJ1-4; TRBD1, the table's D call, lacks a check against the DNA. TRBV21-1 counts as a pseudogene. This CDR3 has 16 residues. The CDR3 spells CASSKDNDRPNEELFF. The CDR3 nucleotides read TGTGCCAGCAGCAAAGATAACGACAGGCCTAATGAAGAACTGTTTTTT.

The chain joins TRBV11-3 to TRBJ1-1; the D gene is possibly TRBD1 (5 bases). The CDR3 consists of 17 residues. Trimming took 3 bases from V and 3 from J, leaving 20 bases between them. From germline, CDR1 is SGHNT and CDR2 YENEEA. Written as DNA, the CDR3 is TGTGCCAGCAGCTTCTCGCTTCCATTTTCAGGGCACACTGAAGCTTTCTTT. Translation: CASSFSLPFSGHTEAFF.

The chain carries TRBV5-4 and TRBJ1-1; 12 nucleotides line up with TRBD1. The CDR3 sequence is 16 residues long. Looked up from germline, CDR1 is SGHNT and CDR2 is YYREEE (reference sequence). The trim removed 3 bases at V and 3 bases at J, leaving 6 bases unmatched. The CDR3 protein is CASSSGTGGEDTEAFF. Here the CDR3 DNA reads TGTGCCAGCAGCTCCGGGACAGGGGGCGAGGACACTGAAGCTTTCTTT.

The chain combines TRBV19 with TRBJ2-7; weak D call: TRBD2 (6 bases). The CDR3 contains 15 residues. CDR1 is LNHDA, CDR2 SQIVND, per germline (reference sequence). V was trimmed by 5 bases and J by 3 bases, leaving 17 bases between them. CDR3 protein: CASSGGLATFYEQYF. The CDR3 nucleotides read TGTGCCAGTAGTGGGGGTCTAGCGACCTTCTACGAGCAGTACTTC.

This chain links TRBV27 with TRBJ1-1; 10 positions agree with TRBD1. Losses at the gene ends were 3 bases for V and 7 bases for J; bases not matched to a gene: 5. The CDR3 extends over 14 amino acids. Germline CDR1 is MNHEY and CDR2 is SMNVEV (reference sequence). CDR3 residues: CASSLAGTGVEAFF. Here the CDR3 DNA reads TGTGCCAGCAGTTTGGCCGGGACAGGGGTTGAAGCTTTCTTT.

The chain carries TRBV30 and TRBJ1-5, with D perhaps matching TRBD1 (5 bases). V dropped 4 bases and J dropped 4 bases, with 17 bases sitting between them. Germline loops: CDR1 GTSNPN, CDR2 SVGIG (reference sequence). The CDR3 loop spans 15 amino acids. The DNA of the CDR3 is TGTGCCTGGACCGTAAGGACGGGGGTAAATCAGCCCCAGCATTTT. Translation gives CAWTVRTGVNQPQHF.

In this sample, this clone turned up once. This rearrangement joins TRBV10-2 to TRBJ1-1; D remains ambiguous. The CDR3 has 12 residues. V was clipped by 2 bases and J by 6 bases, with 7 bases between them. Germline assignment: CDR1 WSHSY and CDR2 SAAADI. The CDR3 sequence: CASSEPVSEAFF. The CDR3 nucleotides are TGCGCCAGCAGTGAGCCAGTCTCTGAAGCTTTCTTT.

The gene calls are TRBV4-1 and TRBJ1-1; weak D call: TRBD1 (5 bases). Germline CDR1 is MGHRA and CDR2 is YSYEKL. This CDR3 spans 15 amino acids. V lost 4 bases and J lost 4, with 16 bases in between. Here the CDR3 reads CASSLRMGLGTEAFF. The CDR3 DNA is TGCGCCAGCAGCCTTCGGATGGGGCTGGGCACTGAAGCTTTCTTT.

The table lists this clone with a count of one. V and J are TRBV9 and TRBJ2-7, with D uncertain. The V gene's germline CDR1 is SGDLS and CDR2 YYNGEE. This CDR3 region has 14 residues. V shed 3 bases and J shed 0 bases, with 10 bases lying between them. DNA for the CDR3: TGTGCCAGCAGCGCCTTTAGTAGCTCCTACGAGCAGTACTTC. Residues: CASSAFSSSYEQYF.

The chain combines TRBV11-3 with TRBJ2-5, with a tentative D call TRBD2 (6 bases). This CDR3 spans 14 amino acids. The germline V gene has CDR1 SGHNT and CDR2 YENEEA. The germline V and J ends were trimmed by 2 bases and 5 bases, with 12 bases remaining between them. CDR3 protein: CASSLIKGRETQYF. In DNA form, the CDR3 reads TGTGCCAGCAGCTTAATTAAGGGGAGGGAGACCCAGTACTTC.

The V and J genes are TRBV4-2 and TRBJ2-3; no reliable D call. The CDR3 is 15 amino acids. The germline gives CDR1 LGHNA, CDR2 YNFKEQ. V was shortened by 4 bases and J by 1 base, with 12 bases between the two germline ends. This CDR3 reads CASSRLDPRTDTQYF. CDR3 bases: TGTGCCAGCAGCCGACTCGACCCGCGCACAGATACGCAGTATTTT.

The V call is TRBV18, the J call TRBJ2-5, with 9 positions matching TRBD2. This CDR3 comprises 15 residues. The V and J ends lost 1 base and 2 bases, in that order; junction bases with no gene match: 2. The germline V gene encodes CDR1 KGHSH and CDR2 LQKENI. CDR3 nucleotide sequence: TGTGCCAGCTCACCACTACTAGCGGGTCAAGAGACCCAGTACTTC. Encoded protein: CASSPLLAGQETQYF.

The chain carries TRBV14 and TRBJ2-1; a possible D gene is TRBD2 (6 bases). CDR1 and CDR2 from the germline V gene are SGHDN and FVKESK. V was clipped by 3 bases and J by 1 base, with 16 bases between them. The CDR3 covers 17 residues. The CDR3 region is CASSHWGSGRSYNEQFF. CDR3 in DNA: TGTGCCAGCAGCCACTGGGGTAGTGGGAGGTCCTACAATGAGCAGTTCTTC.

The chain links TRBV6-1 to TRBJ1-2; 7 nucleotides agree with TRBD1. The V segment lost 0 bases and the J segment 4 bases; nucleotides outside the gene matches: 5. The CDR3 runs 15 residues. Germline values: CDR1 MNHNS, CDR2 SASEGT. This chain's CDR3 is CASSEALGQSYGYTF. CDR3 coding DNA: TGTGCCAGCAGTGAAGCGTTGGGACAGAGCTATGGCTACACCTTC.